This T cell receptor beta chain appears in the sequencing data of a study of radiotherapy plus CTLA-4 blockade in lung cancer. Background on the study: An objective response was seen in around 17% of patients, and disease control in around 33%. Findings of the study overall: The study found tumor-derived TCR clones expanded in blood after radiotherapy plus ipilimumab. How blood T cell clones changed early, along with interferon-beta, reportedly forecast response best.

Produced via immunoSEQ multiplex PCR; TCRdb's table is partial and in-frame only. The table records over 45,000 clones, 70% to 80% of them present only once. The V and J ends lost 7 bases and 8 bases, in that order; junction bases with no gene match: 16. Germline V lookup: CDR1 SQVTM, CDR2 ANQGSEA. The CDR3 totals 15 residues. Receiving focal radiation plus CTLA-4 blockade with ipilimumab were patients who had chemo-refractory metastatic non-small-cell lung cancer. As for this clone: What it binds is not known. Other DNA sequences in this sample translate to the same CDR3.

Source: peripheral blood, taken from a patient treated with radiotherapy plus ipilimumab. The clonotype comes from a human donor with non-small cell lung cancer who had a complete response to radiotherapy plus ipilimumab. The chain links TRBV29-1 to TRBJ2-2; 7 bases match TRBD2. CDR3 DNA: TGCAGCGCAGGGACGGGGGGATTTCTGGGGGGGGAGCTGTTTTTT. Amino acids: CSAGTGGFLGGELFF.